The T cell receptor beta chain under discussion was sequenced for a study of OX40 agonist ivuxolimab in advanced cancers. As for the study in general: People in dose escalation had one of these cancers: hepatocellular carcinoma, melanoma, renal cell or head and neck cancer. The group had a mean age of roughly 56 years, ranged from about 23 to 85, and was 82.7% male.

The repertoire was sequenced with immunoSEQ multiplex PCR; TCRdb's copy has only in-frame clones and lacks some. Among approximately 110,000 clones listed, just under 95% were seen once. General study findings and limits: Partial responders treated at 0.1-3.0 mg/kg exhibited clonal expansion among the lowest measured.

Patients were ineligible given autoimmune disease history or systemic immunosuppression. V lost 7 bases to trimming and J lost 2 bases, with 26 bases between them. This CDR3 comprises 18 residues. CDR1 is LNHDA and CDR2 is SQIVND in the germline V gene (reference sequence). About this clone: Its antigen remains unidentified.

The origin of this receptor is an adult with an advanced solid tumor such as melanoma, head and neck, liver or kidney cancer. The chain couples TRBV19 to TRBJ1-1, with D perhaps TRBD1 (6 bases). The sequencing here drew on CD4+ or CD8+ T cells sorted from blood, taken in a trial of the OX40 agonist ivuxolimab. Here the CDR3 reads CASIHIAAGAPNNTEAFF. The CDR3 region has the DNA TGTGCCAGTATCCACATCGCCGCAGGGGCCCCCAATAACACTGAAGCTTTCTTT.